Listed below are T cell receptor beta chains from one sample, sequenced in a study of T-cell reconstitution after alpha-beta-depleted transplantation in children. TCRdb fed the PCR reads into MiXCR, producing one record per CDR3 protein. This table has some 400,000 distinct CDR3 sequences, around 21% appearing once. The starting material was PBMCs from the stem cell graft donor, obtained from the stem cell graft. Receptors originate from a human donor who donated a stem cell graft to a child with acute myeloid leukemia. The CDR3 runs from the conserved cysteine through the conserved F or W. Each record gives: D gene, V gene, J gene, clone size, CDR3 DNA, CDR3 protein. The D gene is left open where the match is weak. The size entry is marked missing in some rows and otherwise reads once, few, many or a size class.

D gene: .; V gene: TRBV7-2; J gene: TRBJ1-5; clone size: few; CDR3 DNA: TGTGCCAGCAGCTCACCAGACAGGTCGAAGAATCAGCCCCAGCATTTT; CDR3 protein: CASSSPDRSKNQPQHF
D gene: .; V gene: TRBV5-5; J gene: TRBJ2-7; clone size: .; CDR3 DNA: TGTGCCAGCAGTAGGTCCTTTGGGCTTCACTACGAGCAGTACTTC; CDR3 protein: CASSRSFGLHYEQYF
D gene: TRBD2; V gene: TRBV5-5; J gene: TRBJ2-7; clone size: .; CDR3 DNA: TGTGCCAGCAGCTTGGCCAGTAGCGGGAACGAGCAGTACTTC; CDR3 protein: CASSLASSGNEQYF
D gene: .; V gene: TRBV7-2; J gene: TRBJ2-1; clone size: few; CDR3 DNA: TGTGCCAGCAGCTCACTAGGGACAATCCCCAATGAGCAGTTCTTC; CDR3 protein: CASSSLGTIPNEQFF
D gene: .; V gene: TRBV12-3/TRBV12-4; J gene: TRBJ1-1; clone size: few; CDR3 DNA: TGTGCCAGCACCCTCGGGGGGGGCTGGGACACTGAAGCTTTCTTT; CDR3 protein: CASTLGGGWDTEAFF
D gene: .; V gene: TRBV4-3; J gene: TRBJ2-7; clone size: .; CDR3 DNA: TGCGCCAGCAGCCCTATCGCTAGCAGTACCTACGAGCAGTACTTC; CDR3 protein: CASSPIASSTYEQYF
D gene: TRBD1; V gene: TRBV7-3; J gene: TRBJ2-7; clone size: .; CDR3 DNA: TGTGCCAGCAGCCCCCTTCAGAGCCTGACAGGGATCTCCTACGAGCAGTACTTC; CDR3 protein: CASSPLQSLTGISYEQYF
D gene: TRBD1; V gene: TRBV5-1; J gene: TRBJ1-4; clone size: .; CDR3 DNA: TGCGCCAGCAGCTCTTCCGGGACAGGGGATGAAAAACTGTTTTTT; CDR3 protein: CASSSSGTGDEKLFF
D gene: TRBD1; V gene: TRBV12-3/TRBV12-4; J gene: TRBJ1-5; clone size: .; CDR3 DNA: TGTGCCAGCAGTACAATTTCCGGGACAGGGCCTCAGCCCCAGCATTTT; CDR3 protein: CASSTISGTGPQPQHF
D gene: TRBD2; V gene: TRBV5-1; J gene: TRBJ2-1; clone size: .; CDR3 DNA: TGCGCCAGCAGCTTGGGCTCGGGAGGGAACAATGAGCAGTTCTTC; CDR3 protein: CASSLGSGGNNEQFF
D gene: .; V gene: TRBV12-3/TRBV12-4; J gene: TRBJ2-1; clone size: few; CDR3 DNA: TGTGCCAGCAGTTTATTGGGCCCCTACAATGAGCAGTTCTTC; CDR3 protein: CASSLLGPYNEQFF
D gene: .; V gene: TRBV20-1; J gene: TRBJ1-2; clone size: few; CDR3 DNA: TGCAGTGCTCCTAACAGCATCTATGGCTACACCTTC; CDR3 protein: CSAPNSIYGYTF
D gene: TRBD1; V gene: TRBV5-5; J gene: TRBJ2-1; clone size: .; CDR3 DNA: TGTGCCAGCAGCGCCGGACAGGGCTCCTACAATGAGCAGTTCTTC; CDR3 protein: CASSAGQGSYNEQFF
D gene: .; V gene: TRBV29-1; J gene: TRBJ2-5; clone size: .; CDR3 DNA: TGCAGCGTTGAAGATCAGGGGCCAATTCAAGAGACCCAGTACTTC; CDR3 protein: CSVEDQGPIQETQYF
D gene: TRBD2; V gene: TRBV6-4; J gene: TRBJ2-1; clone size: many; CDR3 DNA: TGTGCCAGCAGTTCTAGCGGGAGTTCCAATGAGCAGTTCTTC; CDR3 protein: CASSSSGSSNEQFF
D gene: TRBD1; V gene: TRBV5-1; J gene: TRBJ2-7; clone size: .; CDR3 DNA: TGCGCCAGCAGCTTGGCACCAGGGACAGTTAACTACGAGCAGTACTTC; CDR3 protein: CASSLAPGTVNYEQYF
D gene: TRBD2; V gene: TRBV11-2; J gene: TRBJ2-7; clone size: many; CDR3 DNA: TGTGCCAGCAGACCGGGACTAGCGGAAAAACTACCCTACGAGCAGTACTTC; CDR3 protein: CASRPGLAEKLPYEQYF
D gene: TRBD2; V gene: TRBV6-5; J gene: TRBJ2-3; clone size: .; CDR3 DNA: TGTGCCAGCAGTTACTTTAGCGGGAGGGGGGCAGATACGCAGTATTTT; CDR3 protein: CASSYFSGRGADTQYF
D gene: .; V gene: TRBV20-1; J gene: TRBJ2-3; clone size: .; CDR3 DNA: TGCAGTGCCACCCCCAGTGGGCCCGGACGGAGAGATACGCAGTATTTT; CDR3 protein: CSATPSGPGRRDTQYF
D gene: .; V gene: TRBV12-3/TRBV12-4; J gene: TRBJ2-3; clone size: .; CDR3 DNA: TGTGCCAGCAGTTTTTTTGGAGATACGCAGTATTTT; CDR3 protein: CASSFFGDTQYF
D gene: .; V gene: TRBV6-1; J gene: TRBJ2-2; clone size: few; CDR3 DNA: TGTGCCAGCACGGCCAGGTGGGGCACCGGGGAGCTGTTTTTT; CDR3 protein: CASTARWGTGELFF
D gene: TRBD2; V gene: TRBV28; J gene: TRBJ2-3; clone size: .; CDR3 DNA: TGTGCCAGCACCCACCCCCCCGCGGGAGTGATACCAGATACGCAGTATTTT; CDR3 protein: CASTHPPAGVIPDTQYF
D gene: .; V gene: TRBV4-3; J gene: TRBJ2-7; clone size: .; CDR3 DNA: TGCGCCAGCAGCCAAGATAAAAACGGGGTATACGAGCAGTACTTC; CDR3 protein: CASSQDKNGVYEQYF
D gene: TRBD2; V gene: TRBV5-1; J gene: TRBJ2-1; clone size: few; CDR3 DNA: TGCGCCAGCAGCCCGACGGGACTAGCGGGAGTAAGCTCCTACAATGAGCAGTTCTTC; CDR3 protein: CASSPTGLAGVSSYNEQFF
D gene: .; V gene: TRBV20-1; J gene: TRBJ1-5; clone size: many; CDR3 DNA: TGCAGTGCTAGAGCGCCAGGCAATCAGCCCCAGCATTTT; CDR3 protein: CSARAPGNQPQHF
D gene: TRBD1; V gene: TRBV18; J gene: TRBJ1-1; clone size: .; CDR3 DNA: TGTGCCAGCTCACCAACAGGGGGTGGAAACACTGAAGCTTTCTTT; CDR3 protein: CASSPTGGGNTEAFF
D gene: .; V gene: TRBV20-1; J gene: TRBJ2-3; clone size: few; CDR3 DNA: TGCAGTGCTGGAGAGCGGAGGCGTGCCACAGATACGCAGTATTTT; CDR3 protein: CSAGERRRATDTQYF
D gene: .; V gene: TRBV5-1; J gene: TRBJ2-1; clone size: many; CDR3 DNA: TGCGCCAGCAGCTTGCGGACTCGAGGCGATGAGCAGTTCTTC; CDR3 protein: CASSLRTRGDEQFF
D gene: .; V gene: TRBV28; J gene: TRBJ1-5; clone size: .; CDR3 DNA: TGTGCCACAGGTGGCCCGGGGATCCTTTACAATCAGCCCCAGCATTTT; CDR3 protein: CATGGPGILYNQPQHF
D gene: TRBD1; V gene: TRBV5-5; J gene: TRBJ2-7; clone size: once; CDR3 DNA: TGTGCCAGCAGCTCGCTACCCAGGGGGCGCTCCCTAGACGAGCAGTACTTC; CDR3 protein: CASSSLPRGRSLDEQYF
D gene: .; V gene: TRBV29-1; J gene: TRBJ1-1; clone size: few; CDR3 DNA: TGCAGCGTTGAAAGGAGGAGAGGGGACACTGAAGCTTTCTTT; CDR3 protein: CSVERRRGDTEAFF
D gene: TRBD2; V gene: TRBV25-1; J gene: TRBJ2-2; clone size: many; CDR3 DNA: TGTGCCAGCAGCGGGATGTTAGCGGGAGGAACCGGGGAGCTGTTTTTT; CDR3 protein: CASSGMLAGGTGELFF
D gene: TRBD1; V gene: TRBV7-2; J gene: TRBJ2-7; clone size: .; CDR3 DNA: TGTGCCAGCAGCTTAGAAGGGACAGGGATGTTCGAGCAGTACTTC; CDR3 protein: CASSLEGTGMFEQYF
D gene: .; V gene: TRBV7-2; J gene: TRBJ2-3; clone size: many; CDR3 DNA: TGTGCCAGCAGCTTCATCACAGATACGCAGTATTTT; CDR3 protein: CASSFITDTQYF
D gene: .; V gene: TRBV12-3/TRBV12-4; J gene: TRBJ2-5; clone size: .; CDR3 DNA: TGTGCCAGCAGCACAGCAGAGACCCAGTACTTC; CDR3 protein: CASSTAETQYF
D gene: .; V gene: TRBV5-1; J gene: TRBJ2-7; clone size: .; CDR3 DNA: TGCGCCAGCAGCCCTGGTGGCGGTTCCTACGAGCAGTACTTC; CDR3 protein: CASSPGGGSYEQYF
D gene: TRBD1; V gene: TRBV9; J gene: TRBJ2-1; clone size: .; CDR3 DNA: TGTGCCAGCAGCGTAGGATGGGGACAGGGCTTTGAGCAGTTCTTC; CDR3 protein: CASSVGWGQGFEQFF
D gene: .; V gene: TRBV4-1; J gene: TRBJ1-2; clone size: .; CDR3 DNA: TGCGCCAGCAGCCAAGATCCAGGGTGGAACTATGGCTACACCTTC; CDR3 protein: CASSQDPGWNYGYTF
D gene: .; V gene: TRBV29-1; J gene: TRBJ2-7; clone size: many; CDR3 DNA: TGCAGCGTTACAGTATTCTCCTACGAGCAGTACTTC; CDR3 protein: CSVTVFSYEQYF
D gene: TRBD1; V gene: TRBV9; J gene: TRBJ2-7; clone size: few; CDR3 DNA: TGTGCCAGCAGCGCCGGACAGGACAACTCCTACGAGCAGTACTTC; CDR3 protein: CASSAGQDNSYEQYF
D gene: TRBD1; V gene: TRBV5-1; J gene: TRBJ2-7; clone size: .; CDR3 DNA: TGCGCCAGCAGCTTGGCCTATTCCGGGACAGGGGAAATCTACGAGCAGTACTTC; CDR3 protein: CASSLAYSGTGEIYEQYF
D gene: .; V gene: TRBV7-2; J gene: TRBJ2-3; clone size: few; CDR3 DNA: TGTGCCAGCAGTGAGATGGGCACAGATACGCAGTATTTT; CDR3 protein: CASSEMGTDTQYF
D gene: .; V gene: TRBV6-5; J gene: TRBJ1-5; clone size: many; CDR3 DNA: TGTGCCAGCAGTTACTCCGACGGAGGTCAGCCCCAGCATTTT; CDR3 protein: CASSYSDGGQPQHF
D gene: TRBD1; V gene: TRBV28; J gene: TRBJ1-6; clone size: .; CDR3 DNA: TGTGCCAGCAGTCTCCGGACAGGGCCGAGCTCCTATAATTCACCCCTCCACTTT; CDR3 protein: CASSLRTGPSSYNSPLHF
D gene: .; V gene: TRBV20-1; J gene: TRBJ1-1; clone size: .; CDR3 DNA: TGCAGTGCCGCACCCCGGAATACTGAAGCTTTCTTT; CDR3 protein: CSAAPRNTEAFF
D gene: .; V gene: TRBV6-1; J gene: TRBJ1-1; clone size: .; CDR3 DNA: TGTGCCAGCAGTCCGATAGAAGGACGGATGAACACTGAAGCTTTCTTT; CDR3 protein: CASSPIEGRMNTEAFF
D gene: .; V gene: TRBV6-1; J gene: TRBJ1-2; clone size: .; CDR3 DNA: TGTGCCAGCAGTGAACGGGGGGCCCACAACTATGGCTACACCTTC; CDR3 protein: CASSERGAHNYGYTF
D gene: .; V gene: TRBV4-2; J gene: TRBJ2-3; clone size: many; CDR3 DNA: TGTGCCAGCAGCCCCCGGTTGGGTCAGAGGGATACGCAGTATTTT; CDR3 protein: CASSPRLGQRDTQYF
D gene: .; V gene: TRBV12-3/TRBV12-4; J gene: TRBJ1-1; clone size: many; CDR3 DNA: TGTGCCAGCAGCCCGGACAGCCTGAACACTGAAGCTTTCTTT; CDR3 protein: CASSPDSLNTEAFF
D gene: .; V gene: TRBV4-3; J gene: TRBJ2-7; clone size: .; CDR3 DNA: TGCGCCAGCAGCCAAGAGTTACAGCTCTCCTACGAGCAGTACTTC; CDR3 protein: CASSQELQLSYEQYF
D gene: TRBD1; V gene: TRBV12-3/TRBV12-4; J gene: TRBJ2-2; clone size: many; CDR3 DNA: TGTGCCAGCAGTCGGACAGGGGCGGGCGGGGAGCTGTTTTTT; CDR3 protein: CASSRTGAGGELFF
D gene: .; V gene: TRBV4-2; J gene: TRBJ1-6; clone size: few; CDR3 DNA: TGTGCCAGCAGCCAAGGGACGGTGAATAATTCACCCCTCCACTTT; CDR3 protein: CASSQGTVNNSPLHF
D gene: TRBD2; V gene: TRBV7-9; J gene: TRBJ2-7; clone size: .; CDR3 DNA: TGTGCCAGCAGCTCCGGGGTTGGGGGGGACGAGCAGTACTTC; CDR3 protein: CASSSGVGGDEQYF
D gene: .; V gene: TRBV15; J gene: TRBJ2-1; clone size: .; CDR3 DNA: TGTGCCACCAGTAAACTACAGGAGCAGGGAGGAGATGAGCAGTTCTTC; CDR3 protein: CATSKLQEQGGDEQFF
D gene: TRBD2; V gene: TRBV6-2/TRBV6-3; J gene: TRBJ2-7; clone size: .; CDR3 DNA: TGTGCCAGCAGTTGGGGACTAGCGGTGTACGAGCAGTACTTC; CDR3 protein: CASSWGLAVYEQYF
D gene: TRBD1; V gene: TRBV20-1; J gene: TRBJ1-1; clone size: .; CDR3 DNA: TGCAGTGCTCGCAGGGGGCTAGGGAACACTGAAGCTTTCTTT; CDR3 protein: CSARRGLGNTEAFF
D gene: .; V gene: TRBV9; J gene: TRBJ1-5; clone size: .; CDR3 DNA: TGTGCCAGCAGCGGTCCGGGTTATAGCAATCAGCCCCAGCATTTT; CDR3 protein: CASSGPGYSNQPQHF
D gene: .; V gene: TRBV12-3/TRBV12-4; J gene: TRBJ2-3; clone size: few; CDR3 DNA: TGTGCCAGCAGTAAACCGACCCACGATACGCAGTATTTT; CDR3 protein: CASSKPTHDTQYF
D gene: TRBD2; V gene: TRBV6-5; J gene: TRBJ2-7; clone size: .; CDR3 DNA: TGTGCCAGCAGTTACTCCGGGACTAGCCTTCACGAGCAGTACTTC; CDR3 protein: CASSYSGTSLHEQYF
D gene: TRBD1; V gene: TRBV9; J gene: TRBJ1-2; clone size: once; CDR3 DNA: TGTGCCAGCAGCGGCGGACAGGACTATGGCTACACCTTC; CDR3 protein: CASSGGQDYGYTF